A single sample is the source of the 15 T cell receptor beta chains below, sequenced in a study of shared clonotypes between healthy human individuals. This table comes from immunoSEQ multiplex PCR, and its TCRdb copy is limited to in-frame clones, with some not included. The sample includes over a million clones, approximately 98.5% seen only once; the top ten take roughly 0.36%. Input material: naive CD4+ T cells sorted from blood. Subset defined: CD45RA+ positively selected. These receptors originate from a man under 40 in good health.

This rearrangement joins TRBV5-4 to TRBJ2-5; TRBD2 is a possible D gene (5 bases). Trimming removed 4 bases from V and 2 bases from J, with 12 bases in between. Germline assignment: CDR1 SGHNT and CDR2 YYREEE (reference sequence). The CDR3 sequence is 14 residues long. DNA for the CDR3: TGTGCCAGCAGCCGAAGAGGGCCTCAAGAGACCCAGTACTTC. This encodes CASSRRGPQETQYF.

This clone was detected once. The chain recombines TRBV14 with TRBJ2-3; a weak D match, TRBD2 (5 bases). The CDR3 contains 16 residues. Trimming cost V 2 bases and J 6 bases, with 18 bases left between them. Germline V gene lookup returns CDR1 SGHDN and CDR2 FVKESK. DNA for the CDR3: TGTGCCAGCAGCCAATCAAGGACTTCTAAGAGGGATACGCAGTATTTT. This codes for CASSQSRTSKRDTQYF.

Remarks on this clone: Other DNA sequences from this sample encode an identical CDR3 as well. The chain has TRBV30 and TRBJ2-7; D possibly uses TRBD1 or TRBD2 (5 bases each). The CDR3 runs 10 residues. The germline V gene encodes CDR1 GTSNPN and CDR2 SVGIG (reference sequence). Trimming cost V 5 bases and J 3 bases, with 5 bases left between them. In DNA, the CDR3 is TGTGCCTGGGGGGGCTACGAGCAGTACTTC. As protein: CAWGGYEQYF.

This chain connects TRBV11-2 to TRBJ2-7, with 9 bases that match TRBD1. Trimming cost V 0 bases and J 3 bases; bases outside gene matches: 3. The CDR3 is 15 residues long. In germline, CDR1 is SGHAT, CDR2 FQNNGV. The CDR3 here is CASSLEGTGNYEQYF. The CDR3 nucleotides are TGTGCCAGCAGCTTAGAGGGGACAGGGAACTACGAGCAGTACTTC. The variable domain in full, completed from reference TRBV11-2 and TRBJ2-7, reads EAGVAQSPRYKIIEKRQSVAFWCNPISGHATLYWYQQILGQGPKLLIQFQNNGVVDDSQLPKDRFSAERLKGVDSTLKIQPAKLEDSAVYLCASSLEGTGNYEQYFGPGTRLTVT.

The chain recombines TRBV5-4 with TRBJ2-6; no firm D call. Germline CDR1 and CDR2: SGHNT and YYREEE (reference sequence). This CDR3 is 15 amino acids long. V shed 5 bases and J shed 2 bases, with 11 bases lying between them. The CDR3 region is CASRIKGPGANVLTF. The CDR3 DNA reads as TGTGCCAGCAGGATTAAAGGGCCTGGGGCCAACGTCCTGACTTTC.

The chain carries TRBV11-2 and TRBJ2-1; no firm D call. There are 16 residues in the CDR3. The germline V gene has CDR1 SGHAT and CDR2 FQNNGV. V was pared by 5 bases and J by 0 bases, with 14 bases between. The CDR3 reads CASSLNRGLSYNEQFF. The CDR3 nucleotides are TGTGCCAGCAGCCTAAACCGAGGCCTCTCCTACAATGAGCAGTTCTTC.

The chain links TRBV18 to TRBJ2-7; tentatively, D is TRBD1 (6 bases). The germline V gene encodes CDR1 KGHSH and CDR2 LQKENI. The CDR3 runs to 16 residues. V lost 2 bases to trimming and J lost 2 bases, with 16 bases between them. The CDR3 sequence: CASSPIVQGLTYEQYF. The CDR3 region has the DNA TGTGCCAGCTCACCAATCGTTCAGGGGCTCACCTACGAGCAGTACTTC.

With regard to this clone: Sequence at one end of the junction differs from germline and may be a read error. The chain carries TRBV7-7 and TRBJ1-1; D is unclear. Looked up from germline, CDR1 is SSHAT and CDR2 is FNYEAQ (reference sequence). The length of the CDR3 is 13 residues. CDR3 in amino acids: CASSLRISTEAFF. The CDR3 DNA follows: TGTGCTAGCAGCTTAAGGATAAGCACTGAAGCTTTCTTT.

The V call is TRBV7-9, the J call TRBJ2-1, with D perhaps matching TRBD2 (6 bases). The ends were cut back, 5 bases at V and 9 bases at J, with 23 bases in the middle. This CDR3 comprises 16 residues. Germline V lookup: CDR1 SEHNR, CDR2 FQNEAQ (reference sequence). CDR3 protein: CASSQFGTPSPGEQFF. The CDR3 DNA is TGTGCCAGCAGCCAATTCGGGACTCCGTCCCCGGGTGAGCAGTTCTTC.

This rearrangement joins TRBV7-8 to TRBJ2-5, with 7 positions matching TRBD2. This CDR3 contains 15 residues. Trimming removed 3 bases from V and 5 bases from J; junction bases left unmatched: 9. CDR1 and CDR2 from the germline V gene are SGHVS and FQNEAQ. CDR3 DNA sequence: TGTGCCAGCAGCTTTCGGACTAGAAACATGGAGACCCAGTACTTC. Protein product: CASSFRTRNMETQYF.

Points on this clone: One end of the junction varies from germline; a read error may be responsible. V usage is TRBV9 and J usage is TRBJ2-7; 8 bases map to TRBD2. Germline V gene lookup returns CDR1 SGDLS and CDR2 YYNGEE. The CDR3 extends over 13 amino acids. The CDR3 here is CASSPAASGPFNF. CDR3 DNA: TGTGCCAGCAGCCCGGCGGCTAGCGGGCCTTTCAACTTC.

The chain links TRBV19 to TRBJ2-5; 7 nucleotides match TRBD2. Germline assignment: CDR1 LNHDA and CDR2 SQIVND (reference sequence). V lost 6 bases to trimming and J lost 5 bases; unmatched junction nucleotides: 6. This CDR3 is 13 amino acids long. The CDR3 DNA reads as TGTGCCAGTAGGAACGCGGGGGTCGAGACCCAGTACTTC. This translates into CASRNAGVETQYF.

Turning to this clone: Other nucleotide sequences from this sample produce the same CDR3. V and J are TRBV18 and TRBJ2-1, with no clear D. The CDR3 is made up of 11 amino acids. Trimming took off 3 bases at V and 7 bases at J, with 4 bases between the two ends. The germline V gene encodes CDR1 KGHSH and CDR2 LQKENI. The CDR3 region has the DNA TGTGCCAGCTCACCGAAAAATGAGCAGTTCTTC. Residues: CASSPKNEQFF.

In regard to this clone: The identical CDR3 is also encoded by other nucleotide sequences in the sample. The chain has TRBV28 and TRBJ2-7; D unresolved. Trimming took 5 bases from V and 0 from J, leaving 5 bases between them. The length of the CDR3 is 12 residues. Germline V gene sequence: CDR1 MDHEN, CDR2 SYDVKM. CDR3 region: CASSPPSYEQYF. DNA for the CDR3: TGTGCCAGCAGTCCCCCCTCCTACGAGCAGTACTTC.

This clone was observed once. V gene TRBV28 combines with J gene TRBJ2-7, with 9 bases fitting TRBD1. J lost 2 bases, V lost 6 bases, and 8 bases had no gene match. The CDR3 has 15 amino acids. Germline loops: CDR1 MDHEN, CDR2 SYDVKM. CDR3 residues: CASRQPGQGTYEQYF. In DNA, the CDR3 is TGTGCCAGCAGACAGCCGGGACAGGGCACCTACGAGCAGTACTTC.